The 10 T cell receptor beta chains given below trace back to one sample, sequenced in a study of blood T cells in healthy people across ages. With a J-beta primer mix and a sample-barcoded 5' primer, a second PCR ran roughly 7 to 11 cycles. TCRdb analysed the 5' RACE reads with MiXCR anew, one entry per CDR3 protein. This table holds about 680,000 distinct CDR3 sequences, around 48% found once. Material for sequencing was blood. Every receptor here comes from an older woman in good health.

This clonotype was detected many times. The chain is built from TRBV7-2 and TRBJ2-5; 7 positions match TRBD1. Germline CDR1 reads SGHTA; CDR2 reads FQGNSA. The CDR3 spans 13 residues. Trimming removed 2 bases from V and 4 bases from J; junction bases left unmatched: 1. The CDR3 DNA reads TGTGCCAGCAGCTTAAACAGGGGAGAGACCCAGTACTTC. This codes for CASSLNRGETQYF.

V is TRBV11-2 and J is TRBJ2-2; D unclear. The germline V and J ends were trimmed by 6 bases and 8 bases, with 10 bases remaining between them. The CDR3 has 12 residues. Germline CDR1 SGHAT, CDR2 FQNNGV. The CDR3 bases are TGTGCCAGCAGAAGCCCCATGGGGGAGCTGTTTTTT. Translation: CASRSPMGELFF.

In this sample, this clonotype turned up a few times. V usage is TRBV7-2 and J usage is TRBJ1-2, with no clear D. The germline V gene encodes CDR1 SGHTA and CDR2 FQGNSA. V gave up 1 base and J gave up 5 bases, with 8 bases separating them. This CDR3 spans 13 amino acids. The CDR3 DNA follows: TGTGCCAGCAGCTTAGGAGGCTGGTATGGCTACACCTTC. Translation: CASSLGGWYGYTF.

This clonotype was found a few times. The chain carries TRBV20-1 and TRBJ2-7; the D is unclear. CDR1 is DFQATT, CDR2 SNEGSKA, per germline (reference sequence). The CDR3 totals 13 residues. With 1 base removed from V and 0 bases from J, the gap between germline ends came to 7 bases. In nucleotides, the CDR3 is TGCAGTGCTAGAGGAAAACACTCCTACGAGCAGTACTTC. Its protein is CSARGKHSYEQYF.

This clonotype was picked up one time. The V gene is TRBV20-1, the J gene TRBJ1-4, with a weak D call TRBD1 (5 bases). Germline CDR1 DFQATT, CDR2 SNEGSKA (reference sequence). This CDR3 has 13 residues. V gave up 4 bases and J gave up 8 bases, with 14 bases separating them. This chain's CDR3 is CSATQGFGEKLFF. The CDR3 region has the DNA TGCAGTGCTACTCAGGGATTCGGAGAAAAACTGTTTTTT.

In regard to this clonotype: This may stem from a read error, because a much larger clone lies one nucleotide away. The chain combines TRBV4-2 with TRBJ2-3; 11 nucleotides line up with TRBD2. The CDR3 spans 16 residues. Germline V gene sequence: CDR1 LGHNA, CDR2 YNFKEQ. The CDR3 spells CAGSPQTLAGEGTQYF. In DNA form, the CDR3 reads TGTGCCGGCAGCCCTCAAACACTAGCGGGAGAAGGTACGCAGTATTTT.

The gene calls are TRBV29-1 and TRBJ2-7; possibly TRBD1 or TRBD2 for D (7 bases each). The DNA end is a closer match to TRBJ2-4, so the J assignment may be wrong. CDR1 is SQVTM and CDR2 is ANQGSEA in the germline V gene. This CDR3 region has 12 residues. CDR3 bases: TGCAGCGCAGGGGGGGGCAAAAACATTCAGTACTTC. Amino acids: CSAGGGKNIQYF.

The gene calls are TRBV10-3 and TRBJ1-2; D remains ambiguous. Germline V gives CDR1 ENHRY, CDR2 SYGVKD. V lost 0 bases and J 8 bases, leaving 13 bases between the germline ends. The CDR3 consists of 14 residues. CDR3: CAISESEEEGGYTF. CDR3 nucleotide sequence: TGTGCCATCAGTGAGTCAGAGGAGGAAGGCGGCTACACCTTC.

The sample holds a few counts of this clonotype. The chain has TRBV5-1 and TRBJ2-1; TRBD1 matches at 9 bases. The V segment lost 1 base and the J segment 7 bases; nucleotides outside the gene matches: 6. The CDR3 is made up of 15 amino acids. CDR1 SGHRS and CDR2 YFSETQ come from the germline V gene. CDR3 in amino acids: CASSLSQGASNEQFF. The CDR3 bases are TGCGCCAGCAGCTTGTCACAGGGGGCTTCAAATGAGCAGTTCTTC.

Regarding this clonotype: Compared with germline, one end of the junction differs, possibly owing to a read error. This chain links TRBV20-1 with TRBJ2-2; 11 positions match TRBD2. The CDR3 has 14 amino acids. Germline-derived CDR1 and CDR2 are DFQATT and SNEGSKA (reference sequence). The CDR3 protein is CSGVAGGPTRELFF. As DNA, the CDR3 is TGCAGTGGAGTAGCGGGAGGGCCCACCAGGGAGCTGTTTTTT.